These 15 T cell receptor beta chains were sequenced from one sample in a study of OX40 agonist ivuxolimab in advanced cancers. Clones were read by immunoSEQ multiplex PCR, and TCRdb kept only the in-frame ones, dropping some. The sample lists about 56,000 clones; 65% to 85% were seen once. The sequencing here drew on CD4+ or CD8+ T cells sorted from blood, taken in a trial of the OX40 agonist ivuxolimab. Receptors were obtained from an adult with an advanced solid tumor such as melanoma, head and neck, liver or kidney cancer.

This chain uses TRBV19 with TRBJ2-3, with 7 bases identical to TRBD2. Germline V lookup: CDR1 LNHDA, CDR2 SQIVND (reference sequence). Trimming removed 4 bases from V and 9 bases from J; junction bases left unmatched: 19. CDR3 size: 17 residues. In nucleotides, the CDR3 is TGTGCCAGTAGTACCCCGGGGAGGGTAGAGTCTCTGGGGACGCAGTATTTT. Translating gives CASSTPGRVESLGTQYF. Using reference TRBV19 and TRBJ2-3 for the parts outside the CDR3, the full variable domain is DGGITQSPKYLFRKEGQNVTLSCEQNLNHDAMYWYRQDPGQGLRLIYYSQIVNDFQKGDIAEGYSVSREKKESFPLTVTSAQKNPTAFYLCASSTPGRVESLGTQYFGPGTRLTVL.

The chain has TRBV2 and TRBJ2-1, with 10 bases fitting TRBD1. This CDR3 is built from 13 residues. Germline loops: CDR1 SNHLY, CDR2 FYNNEI. Losses at the gene ends were 11 bases for V and 3 bases for J; bases not matched to a gene: 4. CDR3 nucleotides: TGTGCCGGGGGACAGGGGCTCTACAATGAGCAGTTCTTC. Translating gives CAGGQGLYNEQFF.

This clone occurred a few times. The rearrangement links TRBV7-2 to TRBJ2-7, with a weak D call TRBD1 (6 bases). Looked up from germline, CDR1 is SGHTA and CDR2 is FQGNSA. The CDR3 sequence is 15 residues long. Trimming took 2 bases from V and 6 from J, leaving 17 bases between them. As DNA, the CDR3 is TGTGCCAGCAGCTTACTGACAGGTACTTTGGGCGAGCAGTACTTC. Encoded protein: CASSLLTGTLGEQYF.

This chain joins TRBV19 and TRBJ1-2; D is unclear. Trimming pared 5 bases from V and 1 base from J, leaving 14 bases between. Germline CDR1 reads LNHDA; CDR2 reads SQIVND (reference sequence). This CDR3 has 15 residues. The CDR3 DNA sequence: TGTGCCAGTAGTCCGGCGTCAGGCGATAACTATGGCTACACCTTC. This codes for CASSPASGDNYGYTF.

V is TRBV19 and J is TRBJ2-1; TRBD2 agrees at 11 bases. Germline-derived CDR1 and CDR2 are LNHDA and SQIVND (reference sequence). There are 15 residues in the CDR3. Trimming cost V 8 bases and J 2 bases; bases outside gene matches: 5. The CDR3 here is CASLRGLAAYNEQFF. The DNA of the CDR3 is TGTGCCAGTTTAAGGGGACTAGCGGCCTACAATGAGCAGTTCTTC.

The rearrangement uses TRBV6-6 and TRBJ1-3; 9 bases map to TRBD1. The CDR3 covers 15 residues. Trimming took 5 bases from V and 4 from J; bases not matched to a gene: 6. Germline V gene data show CDR1 as MNHNY and CDR2 as SVGAGI (reference sequence). Here the CDR3 reads CASSLSGTGGNTIYF. The CDR3 bases are TGTGCCAGCAGTCTCTCCGGGACAGGGGGAAACACCATATATTTT.

A word on this clone: A read error may produce the germline difference seen at one junction end. V is TRBV5-8 and J is TRBJ2-7; tentatively, D is TRBD1 (6 bases). The germline V gene encodes CDR1 SGHTS and CDR2 YDEGEE. There are 12 residues in the CDR3. In nucleotides, the CDR3 is TGTGCCAGCAGCTTGCGAGACAGGCCAGCGAACTTC. Protein sequence: CASSLRDRPANF. Looking up the rest from reference TRBV5-8 and TRBJ2-7 gives the full variable domain: EAGVTQSPTHLIKTRGQQATLRCSPISGHTSVYWYQQALGLGLQFLLWYDEGEERNRGNFPPRFSGRQFPNYSSELNVNALELEDSALYLCASSLRDRPANFGPGTRLTVT.

The chain uses TRBV7-2 and TRBJ2-6; D not certain. V was cut by 2 bases and J by 0 bases, with 8 bases left in between. Germline V gives CDR1 SGHTA, CDR2 FQGNSA. The CDR3 runs 16 residues. Here the CDR3 DNA reads TGTGCCAGCAGCTTATCCCCCCTCTCTGGGGCCAACGTCCTGACTTTC. Amino acids: CASSLSPLSGANVLTF. Drawing the rest from reference TRBV7-2 and TRBJ2-6, the complete variable domain is GAGVSQSPSNKVTEKGKDVELRCDPISGHTALYWYRQSLGQGLEFLIYFQGNSAPDKSGLPSDRFSAERTGGSVSTLTIQRTQQEDSAVYLCASSLSPLSGANVLTFGAGSRLTVL.

The gene calls are TRBV6-1 and TRBJ1-2; D remains ambiguous. Trimming pared 7 bases from V and 8 bases from J, leaving 14 bases between. The CDR3 length is 12 residues. Per germline, CDR1 MNHNS and CDR2 SASEGT. The CDR3 DNA reads TGTGCCAGCATCCCTACACATGGAGGCTACACCTTC. Its translation is CASIPTHGGYTF.

CDR3 sequence reads: CASSLSRGRVFEKLFF. Here the CDR3 DNA reads TGTGCCAGCAGTTTGTCCAGGGGGCGGGTATTTGAAAAACTGTTTTTT. The gene calls are TRBV28 and TRBJ1-4, with 8 bases identical to TRBD1. The germline V gene has CDR1 MDHEN and CDR2 SYDVKM. The CDR3 contains 16 residues. V trimming: 3 bases; J trimming: 7 bases; junction bases outside the gene matches: 10.

V usage is TRBV5-4 and J usage is TRBJ1-5; 7 bases are shared with TRBD1. J gave up 1 base and V 3 bases, and 13 bases lay outside the gene matches. The CDR3 covers 18 residues. CDR1 is SGHNT, CDR2 YYREEE, per germline (reference sequence). The CDR3 DNA reads as TGTGCCAGCAGCTATACATTCTTGGGACAGTCAAGCAATCAGCCCCAGCATTTT. Residues: CASSYTFLGQSSNQPQHF.

The CDR3 DNA sequence: TGTGCCAGCGTCAGCATGGGGCAGAACACCGGGGAGCTGTTTTTT. Its translation is CASVSMGQNTGELFF. This rearrangement joins TRBV28 to TRBJ2-2; D is possibly TRBD1 (5 bases). Germline CDR1 and CDR2: MDHEN and SYDVKM. The V and J ends lost 8 bases and 1 base respectively, with 14 bases between them. This CDR3 has 15 residues.

This chain uses TRBV19 with TRBJ2-7; TRBD1 matches 8 bases. The trim removed 3 bases at V and 3 bases at J, leaving 1 base unmatched. This CDR3 comprises 13 residues. Looked up from germline, CDR1 is LNHDA and CDR2 is SQIVND (reference sequence). The CDR3 bases are TGTGCCAGTAGTATTGACAGGGGCTACGAGCAGTACTTC. Translation: CASSIDRGYEQYF.

The CDR3 sequence: CASSVTQVPRNSPLHF. CDR3 sequence (DNA): TGTGCCAGCAGTGTGACACAGGTCCCCCGTAATTCACCCCTCCACTTT. The gene calls are TRBV6-1 and TRBJ1-6; TRBD1 is a possible D gene (5 bases). CDR1 is MNHNS, CDR2 SASEGT, per germline. Trimming took 4 bases from V and 6 from J, leaving 16 bases between them. The CDR3 is 16 amino acids.

This rearrangement joins TRBV6-4 to TRBJ1-6, with TRBD1 as a possible D gene (5 bases). From germline, CDR1 is MRHNA and CDR2 SNTAGT. The CDR3 consists of 15 residues. V lost 3 bases and J 9 bases, leaving 15 bases between the germline ends. CDR3: CASSDRIGGSSPLHF. DNA of the CDR3: TGTGCCAGCAGTGATCGTATTGGGGGGAGTTCACCCCTCCACTTT.